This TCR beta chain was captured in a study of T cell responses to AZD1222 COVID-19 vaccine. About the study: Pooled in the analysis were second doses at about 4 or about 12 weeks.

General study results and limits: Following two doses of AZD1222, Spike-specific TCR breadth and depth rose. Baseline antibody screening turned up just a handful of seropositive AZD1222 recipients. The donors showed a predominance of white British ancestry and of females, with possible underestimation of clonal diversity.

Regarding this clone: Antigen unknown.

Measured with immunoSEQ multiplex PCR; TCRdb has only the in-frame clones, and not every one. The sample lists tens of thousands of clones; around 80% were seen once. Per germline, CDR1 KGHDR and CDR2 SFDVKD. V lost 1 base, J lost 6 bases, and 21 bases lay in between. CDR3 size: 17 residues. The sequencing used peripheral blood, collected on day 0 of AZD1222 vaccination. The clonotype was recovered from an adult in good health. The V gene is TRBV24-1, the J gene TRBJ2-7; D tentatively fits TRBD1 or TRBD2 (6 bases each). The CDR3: CATSDLSTLPGAIEQYF. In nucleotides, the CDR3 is TGTGCCACCAGTGATTTAAGTACCCTACCGGGGGCAATCGAGCAGTACTTC.